What follows are 8 T cell receptor beta chains derived from one specimen sequenced in a study of early T cells in non-severe SARS-CoV-2 infection. MiXCR, applied by TCRdb to the 5' RACE reads, yields one record per CDR3 protein. This table holds tens of thousands of distinct CDR3 sequences, about 9.4% found once. This sample comprised whole blood, obtained at baseline. Source of these receptors: an adult who was a healthcare worker with PCR-confirmed SARS-CoV-2 infection or an uninfected control (not recorded which).

This clonotype has more than one count but fewer than ten. The chain recombines TRBV18 with TRBJ2-1, with TRBD2 as a possible D gene (6 bases). Per the germline V gene, CDR1 is KGHSH and CDR2 is LQKENI. There are 13 residues in the CDR3. Trimming stripped 2 bases from V and 5 bases from J, with 7 bases between. The CDR3 sequence is CASSPAGNNEQFF. In DNA, the CDR3 is TGTGCCAGCTCACCAGCGGGAAACAATGAGCAGTTCTTC.

This clonotype was seen a handful of times. CDR3 bases: TGTGCCATCAGTCCCCACACAGATACGCAGTATTTT. This encodes CAISPHTDTQYF. V gene TRBV10-3 combines with J gene TRBJ2-3; D is unresolved. Trimming shortened V by 5 bases and J by 2 bases, and 5 bases separated the two germline ends. CDR1 and CDR2 (germline): ENHRY, SYGVKD. This CDR3 spans 12 amino acids.

A few counts support this clonotype. This chain joins TRBV20-1 and TRBJ1-6; 8 bases are shared with TRBD1. The CDR3 extends over 15 amino acids. The germline CDR1 and CDR2 sequences are DFQATT and SNEGSKA (reference sequence). V lost 3 bases and J lost 8; bases outside the gene matches: 9. CDR3 region: CSASGDRGGDSPLHF. CDR3 nucleotide sequence: TGCAGTGCTAGCGGCGACAGGGGAGGAGATTCACCCCTCCACTTT.

This clonotype showed up just a few times. This chain joins TRBV12-3 or TRBV12-4 and TRBJ1-2, with 7 bases that match TRBD1. J was trimmed by 7 bases and V by 9 bases; bases with no gene match: 14. The CDR3 spans 14 residues. The chain's CDR3 is CARKKPDRNGGYTF. CDR3 DNA sequence: TGTGCCAGAAAAAAACCGGACAGGAACGGTGGCTACACCTTC.

This clonotype was recorded at least ten times. The rearrangement links TRBV4-1 to TRBJ2-7; 7 bases agree with TRBD1. Unmatched junction bases numbered 9, after V lost 1 base and J lost 3 bases. Per the germline V gene, CDR1 is MGHRA and CDR2 is YSYEKL. This CDR3 contains 16 residues. This CDR3 is CASSQVGGQISYEQYF. The CDR3 nucleotides read TGCGCCAGCAGCCAAGTTGGGGGACAGATAAGCTACGAGCAGTACTTC.

This clonotype was seen a handful of times. The CDR3 here is CASSFGHSVETQYF. Here the CDR3 DNA reads TGTGCCAGCAGTTTTGGTCACAGCGTAGAGACCCAGTACTTC. The chain couples TRBV12-3 or TRBV12-4 to TRBJ2-5; no firm D call. This CDR3 contains 14 residues. V was shortened by 3 bases and J by 4 bases, with 12 bases between the two germline ends.

This clonotype was found many times. CDR3 loop: CAIKRRVRYGYTF. The CDR3 DNA sequence: TGTGCCATTAAGCGCAGGGTACGCTATGGCTACACCTTC. V usage is TRBV21-1 and J usage is TRBJ1-2; TRBD1, as called in the table, went unchecked against the DNA. TRBV21-1 is annotated as a pseudogene. The length of the CDR3 is 13 residues.

This clonotype occurred a few times. This rearrangement joins TRBV20-1 to TRBJ2-1; tentative D call: TRBD2 (5 bases). Germline values: CDR1 DFQATT, CDR2 SNEGSKA (reference sequence). CDR3 length: 11 amino acids. With 3 bases removed from V and 8 bases from J, the gap between germline ends came to 8 bases. The CDR3 nucleotides read TGCAGTGCTAGCCCCGGGGATGAGCAGTTCTTC. Residues: CSASPGDEQFF.